A selection of T cell receptor beta chains follows, all from one sample in a study of blood T cell repertoires in COVID-19. The table came from immunoSEQ multiplex PCR; TCRdb's copy has only in-frame clones and leaves some out. There are 200,000 to 300,000 clones in the sample; approximately 90% occur only once, and roughly 3% lies in the top ten. Input material: peripheral blood. These receptors all stem from a young man with active or convalescent COVID-19. CDR3s include the opening cysteine and the closing phenylalanine or tryptophan. A D gene is named only where the DNA matches it firmly. Expanded clones are given a class, and other clones once, few, many or no size at all.

J gene	clone size	D gene	V gene	CDR3 protein	CDR3 DNA
TRBJ1-4	NA	NA	TRBV30	CAWSTGSEKLFF	TGTGCCTGGAGCACAGGGAGTGAAAAACTGTTTTTT
TRBJ1-2	NA	NA	TRBV5-1	CASSLATQVYGYTF	TGCGCCAGCAGCTTGGCCACACAGGTGTATGGCTACACCTTC
TRBJ2-7	once	TRBD2	TRBV19	CASSTPGLAGSSEQYF	TGTGCCAGTAGTACCCCGGGACTAGCGGGTTCCAGCGAGCAGTACTTC
TRBJ2-1	NA	TRBD1	TRBV5-5	CASTPRRDREQFF	TGTGCCAGCACTCCAAGAAGGGACAGGGAGCAGTTCTTC
TRBJ1-1	NA	NA	TRBV10-3	CAISRGGDEAFF	TGTGCCATCAGTAGGGGGGGCGATGAAGCTTTCTTT
TRBJ2-1	NA	NA	TRBV10-1	CASSDGGFNEQFF	TGCGCCAGCAGCGATGGCGGCTTCAATGAGCAGTTCTTC
TRBJ1-3	few	NA	TRBV7-9	CASSYGHPSGNTIYF	TGTGCCAGCAGTTACGGACACCCCTCTGGAAACACCATATATTTT
TRBJ2-6	NA	NA	TRBV3-1/TRBV3-2	CASTLGGSGANVLTF	TGTGCCAGCACCCTGGGCGGGTCTGGGGCCAACGTCCTGACTTTC
TRBJ2-3	once	TRBD1	TRBV27	CASSPTGGLDTQYF	TGTGCCAGCAGTCCGACAGGGGGCTTAGATACGCAGTATTTT
TRBJ2-3	NA	NA	TRBV27	CASSPRAQGYTDTQYF	TGTGCCAGCAGTCCGCGGGCCCAAGGGTACACAGATACGCAGTATTTT
TRBJ2-7	NA	NA	TRBV30	CAWRDRRSSYEQYF	TGTGCCTGGAGGGACAGACGGAGCTCCTACGAGCAGTACTTC
TRBJ2-1	NA	NA	TRBV28	CASSSWTVSYNEQFF	TGTGCCAGCAGTTCCTGGACAGTAAGCTACAATGAGCAGTTCTTC
TRBJ1-6	NA	NA	TRBV6-5	CASSLRTVSYNSPLHF	TGTGCCAGCAGTTTAAGAACAGTGTCCTATAATTCACCCCTCCACTTT
TRBJ2-3	NA	NA	TRBV4-3	CASSQELFRIETDTQYF	TGCGCCAGCAGCCAAGAGCTATTCCGAATAGAAACAGATACGCAGTATTTT
TRBJ1-2	NA	NA	TRBV2	CASRRGRIKPNYGYTF	TGTGCCAGCAGGAGAGGGAGGATCAAACCTAACTATGGCTACACCTTC
TRBJ2-1	NA	TRBD1	TRBV18	CASSPWDRGSYNEQFF	TGTGCCAGCTCACCATGGGACAGGGGCTCCTACAATGAGCAGTTCTTC
TRBJ2-3	NA	TRBD1	TRBV28	CASSSGTGGGTQYF	TGTGCCAGCAGTTCCGGGACAGGGGGAGGTACGCAGTATTTT
TRBJ2-7	NA	NA	TRBV6-5	CASSRQILHSYEQYF	TGTGCCAGCAGCCGACAGATTCTACACTCCTACGAGCAGTACTTC
TRBJ2-1	NA	NA	TRBV14	CASSQERLEKFF	TGTGCCAGCAGCCAAGAACGACTAGAAAAGTTCTTC
TRBJ2-5	NA	NA	TRBV9	CASSVGQQETQYF	TGTGCCAGCAGCGTAGGACAGCAAGAGACCCAGTACTTC
TRBJ1-2	NA	TRBD1	TRBV9	CASSPRQGANYGYTF	TGTGCCAGCAGCCCAAGACAGGGGGCAAACTATGGCTACACCTTC
TRBJ1-1	NA	NA	TRBV30	CAWSVLSPEAFF	TGTGCCTGGAGTGTACTATCCCCTGAAGCTTTCTTT
TRBJ2-2	NA	NA	TRBV19	CASRNGIYTGELFF	TGTGCCAGTAGAAACGGGATCTACACCGGGGAGCTGTTTTTT
TRBJ1-2	NA	TRBD1	TRBV5-6	CASSRDRSYGYTF	TGTGCCAGCAGCCGGGACAGATCTTATGGCTACACCTTC
TRBJ2-1	NA	TRBD1	TRBV28	CASSPMSLGTGSNEQFF	TGTGCCAGCAGCCCGATGTCCTTGGGGACAGGGAGCAATGAGCAGTTCTTC
TRBJ2-7	NA	TRBD1	TRBV18	CASSPIIMGTASYEQYF	TGTGCCAGCTCACCCATTATTATGGGGACAGCATCCTACGAGCAGTACTTC
TRBJ2-7	NA	TRBD2	TRBV28	CASSPHPRASGIYEQYF	TGTGCCAGCAGCCCACACCCCAGGGCTAGCGGGATATACGAGCAGTACTTC
TRBJ1-1	NA	TRBD1	TRBV7-9	CASSYDRGTEAFF	TGTGCCAGCAGCTACGACAGGGGCACTGAAGCTTTCTTT
TRBJ2-7	NA	NA	TRBV11-2	CASRGLWEQYF	TGTGCCAGCAGGGGCCTGTGGGAGCAGTACTTC
TRBJ2-2	NA	TRBD1	TRBV5-4	CASSRTGGQYTGELFF	TGTGCCAGCAGCCGTACAGGGGGCCAGTACACCGGGGAGCTGTTTTTT
TRBJ1-2	NA	NA	TRBV18	CASSPSAGGYTF	TGTGCCAGCTCACCAAGCGCCGGGGGCTACACCTTC
TRBJ2-7	NA	NA	TRBV3-1/TRBV3-2	CASSQRRGSYEQYF	TGTGCCAGCAGCCAGAGGCGGGGCTCCTACGAGCAGTACTTC
TRBJ1-1	NA	NA	TRBV5-1	CASGQTGGMNTEAFF	TGCGCCAGCGGCCAGACTGGGGGCATGAACACTGAAGCTTTCTTT
TRBJ2-7	NA	NA	TRBV11-1	CASSLGGPAYEQYF	TGTGCCAGCAGCTTGGGGGGTCCGGCATACGAGCAGTACTTC
TRBJ1-2	NA	NA	TRBV19	CASSSGNYGYTF	TGTGCCAGTAGTTCGGGTAACTATGGCTACACCTTC
TRBJ1-3	once	NA	TRBV24-1	CATSDPRSGNTIYF	TGTGCCACCAGTGATCCGAGATCGGGAAACACCATATATTTT
TRBJ2-5	NA	TRBD1	TRBV9	CASSPSGQGRQTQYF	TGTGCCAGCAGCCCCTCGGGACAGGGGCGGCAGACCCAGTACTTC